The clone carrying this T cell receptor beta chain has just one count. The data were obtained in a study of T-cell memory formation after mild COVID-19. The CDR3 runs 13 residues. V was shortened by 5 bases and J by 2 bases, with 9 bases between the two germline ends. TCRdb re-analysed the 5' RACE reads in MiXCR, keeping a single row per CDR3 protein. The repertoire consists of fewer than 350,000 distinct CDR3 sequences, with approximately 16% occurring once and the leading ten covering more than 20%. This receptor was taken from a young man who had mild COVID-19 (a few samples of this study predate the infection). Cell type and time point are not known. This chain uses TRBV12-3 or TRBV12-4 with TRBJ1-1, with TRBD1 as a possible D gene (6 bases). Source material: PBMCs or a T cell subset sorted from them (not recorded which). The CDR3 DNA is TGTGCCAGCAGTAAGGGGGTAAACACTGAAGCTTTCTTT. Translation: CASSKGVNTEAFF.